This TCR beta chain was sequenced for a study of T cells in Graves' hyperthyroidism and ophthalmopathy. Whole-study results and caveats: For ophthalmopathy, model prediction preceded onset by a median about 6 months.

This clonotype was recorded at least ten times. The antigen is unknown. The CDR3 contains 18 residues. Germline lookup yields CDR1 SGHTA and CDR2 FQGTGA. V lost 5 bases, J lost 0 bases, and 20 bases lay in between. Amplified regions were TCR beta CDR3 sequences from RNA transcripts. The TCR CDR3 was amplified in a first-round RT-PCR using the HTBI primer set. TCRdb re-derived calls from the multiplex PCR reads in MiXCR, one entry per CDR3 protein. The table records 620,000 or so distinct CDR3 sequences, about 14% of them present only once. Investigators excluded patients with uncontrolled infection, other autoimmune disease, pregnancy or lactation. Clinical symptoms, serum thyroxine and TRAb, thyroid ultrasound and orbital computed tomography were used for the diagnoses. The PBMCs were taken from roughly 10 ml of fresh peripheral blood.

The V and J genes are TRBV7-3 and TRBJ2-1; unclear D gene. The sequence was obtained from a woman in her forties or fifties with Graves' ophthalmopathy. Specimen: blood. The CDR3 reads CASSHSPPHKSSYNEQFF. For the CDR3, the DNA is TGTGCCAGCAGCCATTCCCCCCCCCACAAGAGCTCCTACAATGAGCAGTTCTTC.